Included here is one TCR beta chain sequence, with context. Its specific antigen is unknown. The input lacks base qualities; no much larger clone sits a single base away. Participants in the prospective study were enrolled through a virtual design, were aged 18 to 89 years, and lived in roughly 25 United States geographic areas. In the prospective study, participants were assigned to cohorts based on the clinical history participants reported in a screening survey and a study questionnaire. For ImmuneRACE Cohort 3, a participant was defined as recovered based on two consecutive negative NP/OP PCR tests, clearance by a healthcare professional, or resolution of symptoms. In the prospective study, whole blood, serum and a nasopharyngeal or oropharyngeal swab were collected from each participant by mobile phlebotomists. Prospective study participants could optionally give additional blood draws and questionnaires over an approximately 2-month period. Before DNA extraction, blood samples from the prospective study were shipped at room temperature or frozen.

This sample is drawn from a study of blood T cell repertoires in COVID-19 (dated by TCRdb to the early 2020s). For the wider study: The collaborator samples originated in the United States, Italy and Spain and spanned the acute and convalescent phases of COVID-19. The prospective study material was composed of cDNA or gDNA derived from T cells, B-cell-depleted T cells, or PBMCs. The dataset comprised deeply sampled blood TCRbeta repertoires from subjects exposed to, actively infected with, or recovered from COVID-19. The repertoires were released in a freely available public database intended as a resource for research on the immune response to SARS-CoV-2. The samples were drawn from two sources: the first 160 participants of the ongoing ImmuneRACE study, and over 950 subjects contributed by 6 global collaborators. A de-identified subject ID, COVID-19 status, age in years and sex were almost always included in the sample metadata. Where available, HLA class I and class II types were taken from metadata supplied by the sample provider and were not determined by assay-based typing.

Study-wide conclusions, independent of this receptor: Clinical and demographic metadata were provided uncurated, with the amount varying by source and participant.

TCRbeta CDR3 regions were amplified from genomic DNA by means of the immunoSEQ Assay, a bias-controlled multiplex PCR. On the authors' methods: The number of nucleated cells in each sample was estimated from the amplification of reference gene primers within the assay. Sequence reads were collapsed and filtered to measure the absolute abundance of every unique TCRbeta CDR3 rearrangement. For each sample, productive Simpson clonality was calculated as the square root of Simpson's diversity index over productive rearrangements. TCRdb took over this immuneACCESS table, retaining in-frame rearrangements with V and J assigned. Such tables are incomplete; in checked studies, under half of the missing clones stem from an unresolved V gene, and the remainder is unexplained. The V and J calls and clone size were taken over from that table, and D and trimming were inferred from the DNA. This sample comprises about 300,000 clones, roughly 87% of them detected only once. Jointly, the top ten make up around 6% of the sample.

Spanning cysteine to phenylalanine, the CDR3 consists of 12 amino acids. Only CDR3 DNA remains: 36 bases, in frame from the first base. Via the germline V gene, CDR1 is MNHEY and CDR2 SVGEGT. V is shortened by 5 bases, J by 9 bases, and the region joining them spans 11 bases. This sequence uses TRBV6-2 or TRBV6-3 and TRBJ1-5, with TRBD1 perhaps the D gene, on 6 matching bases. Sequencing used PBMCs or T cells enriched from blood (not recorded which). This receptor was obtained from a woman between 25 and 40 years old who had recovered from COVID-19. The CDR3: CASSRTAWPQHF. The base sequence is TGTGCCAGCAGTAGGACAGCTTGGCCCCAGCATTTT.